A single sample gave rise to the 2 T cell receptor beta chains below, sequenced in a study of cytomegalovirus exposure and HLA in healthy donors. PCR employed 60 Vbeta and 13 Jbeta primers. Clones were read by immunoSEQ multiplex PCR, and TCRdb kept only the in-frame ones, dropping some. The sample records more than 95,000 clones, over 12% being singletons. The sample was PBMCs. The receptor set was obtained from a female donor in good health and CMV-seronegative.

Only a few counts were recorded for this clone. This chain connects TRBV5-1 to TRBJ2-5; 10 nucleotides align to TRBD2. This CDR3 region has 16 residues. CDR1 is SGHRS, CDR2 YFSETQ, per germline. After removal of 0 bases from V and 5 bases from J, the junction contained 7 bases not matched to a gene. CDR3 sequence (DNA): TGCGCCAGCAGCTTGGCTAGCGGGGGCCGCTGGGAGACCCAGTACTTC. Translation: CASSLASGGRWETQYF. Combining the CDR3 with reference TRBV5-1 and TRBJ2-5 gives the whole variable domain KAGVTQTPRYLIKTRGQQVTLSCSPISGHRSVSWYQQTPGQGLQFLFEYFSETQRNKGNFPGRFSGRQFSNSRSEMNVSTLELGDSALYLCASSLASGGRWETQYFGPGTRLLVL.

This sequence joins TRBV6-5 and TRBJ1-2, with D possibly being TRBD1 (5 bases). The V end was cut by 4 bases, the J end by 0 bases, with 9 bases between. Germline V gene lookup returns CDR1 MNHEY and CDR2 SVGAGI. The CDR3 loop spans 14 amino acids. In DNA form, the CDR3 reads TGTGCCAGCAGTTGGACATTAGCTAACTATGGCTACACCTTC. This encodes CASSWTLANYGYTF.